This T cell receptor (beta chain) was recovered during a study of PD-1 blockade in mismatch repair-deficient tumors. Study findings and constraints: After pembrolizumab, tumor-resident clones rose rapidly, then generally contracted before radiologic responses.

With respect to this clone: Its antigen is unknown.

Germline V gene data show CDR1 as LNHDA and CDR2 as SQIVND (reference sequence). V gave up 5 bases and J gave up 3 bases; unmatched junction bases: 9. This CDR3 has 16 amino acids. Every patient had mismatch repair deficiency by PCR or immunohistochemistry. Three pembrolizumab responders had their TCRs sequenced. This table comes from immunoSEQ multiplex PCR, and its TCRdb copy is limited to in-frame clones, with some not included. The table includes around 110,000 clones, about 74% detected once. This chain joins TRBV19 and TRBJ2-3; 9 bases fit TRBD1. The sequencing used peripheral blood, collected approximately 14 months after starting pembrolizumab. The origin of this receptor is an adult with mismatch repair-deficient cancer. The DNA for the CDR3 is TGTGCCAGTAGTCCAAACAGGGGGCAGGGTACAGATACGCAGTATTTT. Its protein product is CASSPNRGQGTDTQYF.